These 22 T cell receptor beta chains were sequenced from one sample in a study of Ad26.COV2.S vaccination and SARS-CoV-2 variants. Treatment specified: around 19 received Ad26.COV2.S at low or high dose, single or two shots; 5 received placebo; per-sample allocation not given. Samples analyzed were those drawn on day 63 after the first vaccine or placebo injection. The repertoire was sequenced with immunoSEQ multiplex PCR; TCRdb's copy has only in-frame clones and lacks some. This sample has 300,000 to 350,000 clones, with roughly 86% found just once. Sequenced here: peripheral blood, sampled in a trial of Ad26.COV2.S vaccine versus placebo. These receptors were collected from a person aged 18-65 years who received the Ad26.COV2.S COVID-19 vaccine or a placebo.

The gene calls are TRBV7-2 and TRBJ2-5; no clear D. Germline loops: CDR1 SGHTA, CDR2 FQGNSA. The V gene lost 0 bases and the J gene lost 5 bases, with 7 bases spanning the gap. The CDR3 totals 13 residues. In nucleotides, the CDR3 is TGTGCCAGCAGCTTAGCCCCGTTGGAGACCCAGTACTTC. Its translation is CASSLAPLETQYF.

The chain combines TRBV7-3 with TRBJ2-3; either TRBD1 or TRBD2 may supply D (6 bases each). This CDR3 spans 15 amino acids. CDR1 is SGHTA and CDR2 is FQGTGA in the germline V gene. V was clipped by 3 bases and J by 5 bases, with 15 bases between them. CDR3 coding DNA: TGTGCCAGCAGCTTGTCTGGGGGGCCGCAAGATACGCAGTATTTT. It codes for CASSLSGGPQDTQYF.

V gene TRBV5-4 combines with J gene TRBJ2-3; the D call may be TRBD1 or TRBD2 (6 bases each). Trimming took 3 bases from V and 3 from J, leaving 17 bases between them. The CDR3 is 16 residues long. Germline CDR1 is SGHNT and CDR2 is YYREEE (reference sequence). As DNA, the CDR3 is TGTGCCAGCAGCTCGAACGGGGGCAAGGGGACAGATACGCAGTATTTT. It is translated as CASSSNGGKGTDTQYF.

The rearrangement joins TRBV5-1 to TRBJ2-5, with TRBD2 matching 15 bases. The ends lost 0 bases at V and 5 bases at J; junction bases unmatched: 2. The CDR3 loop spans 16 amino acids. Germline values: CDR1 SGHRS, CDR2 YFSETQ. The CDR3: CASSLAGTSGRETQYF. In DNA form, the CDR3 reads TGCGCCAGCAGCTTGGCCGGGACTAGCGGGAGGGAGACCCAGTACTTC. Filled out from reference TRBV5-1 and TRBJ2-5, the complete variable domain reads KAGVTQTPRYLIKTRGQQVTLSCSPISGHRSVSWYQQTPGQGLQFLFEYFSETQRNKGNFPGRFSGRQFSNSRSEMNVSTLELGDSALYLCASSLAGTSGRETQYFGPGTRLLVL.

V is TRBV7-2 and J is TRBJ2-7; D gene ambiguous. The germline V gene has CDR1 SGHTA and CDR2 FQGNSA. The CDR3 runs 15 residues. V was clipped by 0 bases and J by 0 bases, with 9 bases between them. CDR3 amino acids: CASSLASASSYEQYF. The CDR3 DNA reads TGTGCCAGCAGCTTAGCGAGTGCGAGCTCCTACGAGCAGTACTTC.

CDR3 DNA sequence: TGCGCCAGCAGTCAAACAACAGGGATCAGGTCTCATGGCTACACCTTC. Translating it yields CASSQTTGIRSHGYTF. The gene calls are TRBV23-1 and TRBJ1-2, with a weak D call TRBD1 (6 bases). TRBV23-1 falls under the ORF class, with uncertain function. This CDR3 comprises 16 residues. V lost 2 bases, J lost 6 bases, and 19 bases lay in between.

The chain couples TRBV6-2 or TRBV6-3 to TRBJ2-5, with TRBD2 matching 9 bases. The CDR3 contains 14 residues. CDR1 MNHEY and CDR2 SVGEGT come from the germline V gene. The J segment lost 4 bases and the V segment lost 4 bases, leaving 4 bases of the junction unmatched. CDR3 protein: CASSSGTSSETQYF. The CDR3 DNA follows: TGTGCCAGCAGTTCCGGGACTAGCTCAGAGACCCAGTACTTC.

The rearrangement joins TRBV19 to TRBJ1-1, with 8 bases aligning to TRBD1. Germline CDR1 and CDR2: LNHDA and SQIVND (reference sequence). The CDR3 has 16 amino acids. The J segment lost 0 bases and the V segment lost 7 bases, leaving 10 bases of the junction unmatched. CDR3 sequence reads: CASKPQGAGVNTEAFF. CDR3 sequence (DNA): TGTGCCAGTAAACCTCAGGGGGCGGGAGTGAACACTGAAGCTTTCTTT.

This sequence joins TRBV27 and TRBJ1-1; perhaps TRBD1 as D (5 bases). The germline CDR1 and CDR2 sequences are MNHEY and SMNVEV (reference sequence). Between the trimmed V and J ends, which lost 6 bases and 2 bases, there was a span of 10 bases. CDR3 size: 13 residues. The CDR3 nucleotides read TGTGCCAGCAGCAGGGAGACCAACACTGAAGCTTTCTTT. Amino acid sequence: CASSRETNTEAFF.

The chain recombines TRBV18 with TRBJ1-5; D is uncertain. The CDR3 length is 15 residues. The germline gives CDR1 KGHSH, CDR2 LQKENI. The V gene lost 3 bases and the J gene lost 0 bases, with 9 bases spanning the gap. The CDR3 reads CASSPEGNSNQPQHF. The CDR3 DNA reads as TGTGCCAGCTCACCGGAAGGGAATAGCAATCAGCCCCAGCATTTT. Combining the CDR3 with reference TRBV18 and TRBJ1-5 gives the whole variable domain NAGVMQNPRHLVRRRGQEARLRCSPMKGHSHVYWYRQLPEEGLKFMVYLQKENIIDESGMPKERFSAEFPKEGPSILRIQQVVRGDSAAYFCASSPEGNSNQPQHFGDGTRLSIL.

This clone has only a few counts. V and J are TRBV7-8 and TRBJ2-3, with unresolved D. Germline V gives CDR1 SGHVS, CDR2 FQNEAQ. This CDR3 is 15 amino acids long. Between the trimmed V and J ends, which lost 2 bases and 0 bases, there was a span of 9 bases. This chain's CDR3 is CASSLWYGSTDTQYF. DNA for the CDR3: TGTGCCAGCAGCTTATGGTACGGTAGCACAGATACGCAGTATTTT.

As DNA, the CDR3 is TGTGCCAGCAGCACAGGGACAGGAACTTACTATGGCTACACCTTC. Residues: CASSTGTGTYYGYTF. V and J are TRBV5-4 and TRBJ1-2; 8 bases are a match to TRBD1. The CDR3 contains 15 residues. V lost 4 bases, J lost 3 bases, and 8 bases stayed unmatched. The germline V gene has CDR1 SGHNT and CDR2 YYREEE (reference sequence).

The chain uses TRBV7-2 and TRBJ2-1; D is uncertain. V was cut by 5 bases and J by 6 bases, with 14 bases left in between. From germline, CDR1 is SGHTA and CDR2 FQGNSA. This CDR3 region has 14 residues. The CDR3 protein is CASSPSLASNEQFF. The CDR3 nucleotides read TGTGCCAGCAGCCCGTCACTTGCGAGCAATGAGCAGTTCTTC.

The rearrangement joins TRBV10-3 to TRBJ2-7; tentative D call: TRBD1 (6 bases). The V gene lost 10 bases and the J gene lost 1 base, with 11 bases spanning the gap. The CDR3 extends over 12 amino acids. Germline V lookup: CDR1 ENHRY, CDR2 SYGVKD. DNA of the CDR3: TGTGCCACCGAGGACAGATCCTACGAGCAGTACTTC. This encodes CATEDRSYEQYF.

The chain employs TRBV18 and TRBJ2-5; D might be TRBD1 or TRBD2, each matching 7 bases. The germline V gene encodes CDR1 KGHSH and CDR2 LQKENI. The V and J ends lost 3 bases and 3 bases respectively, with 23 bases between them. The CDR3 has 18 amino acids. As DNA, the CDR3 is TGTGCCAGCTCACCTACCATGGCGACAGGGAGGGATAAAGAGACCCAGTACTTC. Its translation is CASSPTMATGRDKETQYF. Supplemented by reference TRBV18 and TRBJ2-5, the full variable domain reads NAGVMQNPRHLVRRRGQEARLRCSPMKGHSHVYWYRQLPEEGLKFMVYLQKENIIDESGMPKERFSAEFPKEGPSILRIQQVVRGDSAAYFCASSPTMATGRDKETQYFGPGTRLLVL.

The chain recombines TRBV21-1 with TRBJ1-2; the table's D gene call, TRBD1, was not cross checked with the DNA. TRBV21-1 is given as a pseudogene. This CDR3 is built from 21 residues. CDR3 DNA sequence: TGTGCCAGCAGCAACCGGAAGTTTACAGCGGGGACAGGGCCTTCAGGGGATGGCTACACCTTC. This codes for CASSNRKFTAGTGPSGDGYTF.

The chain employs TRBV2 and TRBJ2-6, with D tentatively TRBD1 or TRBD2 (6 bases each). V was cut by 7 bases and J by 4 bases, with 14 bases left in between. Germline V gives CDR1 SNHLY, CDR2 FYNNEI. This CDR3 comprises 15 residues. CDR3 protein: CASTEGGVGANVLTF. CDR3 in DNA: TGTGCCAGCACCGAGGGGGGAGTGGGGGCCAACGTCCTGACTTTC.

Worth noting for this clone: Different DNA sequences within this sample yield the same CDR3. For the CDR3, the DNA is TGCGCCAGCAGCCCGGACAGGGGAACCTACGAGCAGTACTTC. It yields the protein CASSPDRGTYEQYF. The gene calls are TRBV5-1 and TRBJ2-7; 9 bases are shared with TRBD1. The CDR3 is made up of 14 amino acids. In germline, CDR1 is SGHRS, CDR2 YFSETQ. The V and J ends lost 4 bases and 2 bases, in that order; junction bases with no gene match: 4.

This clone was detected once. V usage is TRBV30 and J usage is TRBJ1-1, with 7 bases identical to TRBD1. Germline CDR1 and CDR2: GTSNPN and SVGIG (reference sequence). This CDR3 is built from 13 residues. With V trimmed by 5 bases and J by 5 bases, 8 bases remained unmatched. Here the CDR3 reads CAWDETGWTEAFF. In DNA form, the CDR3 reads TGTGCCTGGGATGAGACAGGGTGGACTGAAGCTTTCTTT.

DNA for the CDR3: TGTGCCAGCAGTTCCGTGGGGACCCCGAGAGATGAGCAGTTCTTC. Its protein is CASSSVGTPRDEQFF. J is TRBJ2-1 and V is TRBV6-5; the D call may be TRBD1 or TRBD2 (5 bases each). The CDR3 has 15 residues. In germline, CDR1 is MNHEY, CDR2 SVGAGI. Trimming cost V 4 bases and J 8 bases, with 18 bases left between them.

The J gene is TRBJ1-5, the V gene TRBV6-6; possible D gene TRBD1, 6 bases. V lost 0 bases and J lost 1, with 7 bases in between. This CDR3 is 15 amino acids long. Germline V gene sequence: CDR1 MNHNY, CDR2 SVGAGI (reference sequence). The CDR3 protein is CASSYSDRSNQPQHF. Written as DNA, the CDR3 is TGTGCCAGCAGTTACTCTGACAGGAGCAATCAGCCCCAGCATTTT.

The count of this clone is one. DNA of the CDR3: TGCGCCAGCAGCCAAGAGGGGACAGGGATCGGAGCTTTCTTT. Amino acid sequence: CASSQEGTGIGAFF. V usage is TRBV4-1 and J usage is TRBJ1-1; the match to TRBD1 covers 9 bases. V gave up 0 bases and J gave up 10 bases; unmatched junction bases: 6. Germline lookup yields CDR1 MGHRA and CDR2 YSYEKL. The CDR3 consists of 14 residues.